These 32 T cell receptor beta chains share one sample of origin, sequenced in a study of CD8 T cells in Susac syndrome. An input of about 0.5 to 1 ug of RNA was subjected to reverse transcription using random hexamers. TCRdb ran MiXCR on the immunoSEQ multiplex PCR reads and lists one entry per CDR3 protein. The sample contains 100,000 to 150,000 distinct CDR3 sequences, 90% to 95% of which appear only once. Sequenced input: CD4+ T cells from PBMCs. The receptors come from a human donor in good health.

The J gene is TRBJ1-1, the V gene TRBV6-2 or TRBV6-3; D is unresolved. The CDR3 is 11 residues long. The V gene's germline CDR1 is MNHEY and CDR2 SVGEGT. Deletions cut 6 bases from V and 6 bases from J, with 8 bases between. As DNA, the CDR3 is TGTGCCAGCAGCGAATTCTCTGAAGCTTTCTTT. This sequence encodes CASSEFSEAFF.

This chain links TRBV25-1 with TRBJ2-1, with D tentatively TRBD1 (5 bases). There are 17 residues in the CDR3. The V end was cut by 7 bases, the J end by 1 base, with 20 bases between. From germline, CDR1 is MGHDK and CDR2 SYGVNS. CDR3 amino acids: CASTAGSGQGSYNEQFF. CDR3 bases: TGTGCCAGCACCGCTGGTTCAGGACAAGGATCCTACAATGAGCAGTTCTTC.

The gene calls are TRBV5-6 and TRBJ1-2, with D hard to call. The CDR3 runs to 15 residues. The V end lost 6 bases, the J end lost 2 bases, and 17 bases lay between the germline ends. Germline V gene sequence: CDR1 SGHDT, CDR2 YYEEEE. Here the CDR3 DNA reads TGTGCCAGCACCCTTCAAGTAGGGCTAAACTATGGCTACACCTTC. Translated, it gives CASTLQVGLNYGYTF.

The chain has TRBV3-1 and TRBJ2-5; 10 nucleotides line up with TRBD1. The CDR3 consists of 15 residues. Trimming cost V 3 bases and J 5 bases; bases outside gene matches: 6. CDR1 LGHDT and CDR2 YNNKEL come from the germline V gene (reference sequence). This CDR3 is CASSHSGTGVETQYF. CDR3 sequence (DNA): TGTGCCAGCAGCCATTCCGGGACAGGGGTTGAGACCCAGTACTTC.

V and J are TRBV3-1 and TRBJ1-2; tentative D call: TRBD1 (6 bases). The CDR3 spans 14 residues. Looked up from germline, CDR1 is LGHDT and CDR2 is YNNKEL (reference sequence). Trimming pared 10 bases from V and 7 bases from J, leaving 22 bases between. The CDR3 loop is CANPPTSTQGGYTF. The CDR3, as DNA: TGTGCCAACCCACCCACGTCGACACAGGGTGGCTACACCTTC.

V gene TRBV5-6 combines with J gene TRBJ1-5; D gene uncertain. With 1 base removed from V and 2 bases from J, the gap between germline ends came to 16 bases. Germline loops: CDR1 SGHDT, CDR2 YYEEEE. This CDR3 has 17 amino acids. The CDR3: CASSLIATRTGNQPQHF. The CDR3, as DNA: TGTGCCAGCAGCTTGATCGCCACCCGGACTGGCAATCAGCCCCAGCATTTT.

The rearrangement uses TRBV6-2 or TRBV6-3 and TRBJ2-7, with 10 bases lining up with TRBD2. The CDR3 runs 15 residues. V dropped 6 bases and J dropped 2; count of bases not matched to a gene: 7. CDR1 and CDR2 from the germline V gene are MNHEY and SVGEGT. CDR3 coding DNA: TGTGCCAGCAGCCCCACTAGCGGGGCTACCTACGAGCAGTACTTC. This codes for CASSPTSGATYEQYF.

The chain couples TRBV27 to TRBJ1-2, with a tentative D call TRBD1 (6 bases). CDR3 length: 14 amino acids. Germline CDR1 MNHEY, CDR2 SMNVEV (reference sequence). The V end was cut by 6 bases, the J end by 8 bases, with 19 bases between. The CDR3 DNA reads as TGTGCCAGCAGGGGGGGGGCCCGGTCGGGGGGCTACACCTTC. Its protein is CASRGGARSGGYTF.

The CDR3: CASSSRTSGSGASYNEQFF. The CDR3 nucleotides are TGCGCCAGCAGCTCACGGACTAGCGGGAGCGGGGCCTCCTACAATGAGCAGTTCTTC. V usage is TRBV5-1 and J usage is TRBJ2-1; 13 nucleotides line up with TRBD2. The germline gives CDR1 SGHRS, CDR2 YFSETQ. J was trimmed by 0 bases and V by 3 bases; bases with no gene match: 9. The length of the CDR3 is 19 residues.

Remarks on this clonotype: The junction differs from germline at one of its ends, possibly a read error. This chain's CDR3 is CASSLEVHNEQFF. DNA for the CDR3: TGTGCTAGCAGCTTAGAAGTCCACAATGAGCAGTTCTTC. The chain carries TRBV7-7 and TRBJ2-1, with D unresolved. Germline V gene sequence: CDR1 SSHAT, CDR2 FNYEAQ (reference sequence). This CDR3 is 13 amino acids long.

The chain recombines TRBV7-2 with TRBJ2-7, with D perhaps matching TRBD1 (5 bases). Trimming shortened V by 1 base and J by 2 bases, and 9 bases separated the two germline ends. Germline CDR1 is SGHTA and CDR2 is FQGNSA. This CDR3 is built from 14 residues. The CDR3 is CASSLDRIPYEQYF. In DNA form, the CDR3 reads TGTGCCAGCAGCTTAGACAGGATCCCCTACGAGCAGTACTTC.

The rearrangement uses TRBV12-3 or TRBV12-4 and TRBJ1-4; no definite D call. This CDR3 spans 13 amino acids. Trimming removed 3 bases at V and 6 bases at J, with 8 bases between. This chain's CDR3 is CASSLNRYEKLFF. The CDR3 DNA sequence: TGTGCCAGCAGTTTGAACCGGTATGAAAAACTGTTTTTT.

The chain carries TRBV20-1 and TRBJ2-1, with D possibly matching TRBD2 (5 bases). Trimming pared 6 bases from V and 7 bases from J, leaving 19 bases between. Germline V gene data show CDR1 as DFQATT and CDR2 as SNEGSKA (reference sequence). This CDR3 is 14 amino acids long. CDR3 bases: TGCAGTGCCGTACCGGGAACACAAACTAATGAGCAGTTCTTC. This gives the protein CSAVPGTQTNEQFF.

The chain is built from TRBV6-5 and TRBJ2-4, with D possibly being TRBD1 (5 bases). V was shortened by 0 bases and J by 6 bases, with 18 bases between the two germline ends. CDR3 length: 17 amino acids. Germline CDR1 MNHEY, CDR2 SVGAGI. This chain's CDR3 is CASSYSRQGKGSNIQYF. For the CDR3, the DNA is TGTGCCAGCAGTTACTCTCGCCAGGGTAAAGGATCAAACATTCAGTACTTC.

V and J are TRBV7-2 and TRBJ2-7; 7 bases match TRBD1. With V trimmed by 5 bases and J by 1 base, 8 bases remained unmatched. Germline-derived CDR1 and CDR2 are SGHTA and FQGNSA. The CDR3 totals 15 residues. CDR3 residues: CASSRGQTLSYEQYF. In nucleotides, the CDR3 is TGTGCCAGCAGCCGGGGACAGACACTATCCTACGAGCAGTACTTC.

The chain recombines TRBV10-3 with TRBJ2-2; the match to TRBD2 covers 14 bases. This CDR3 region has 18 residues. The germline CDR1 and CDR2 sequences are ENHRY and SYGVKD. V was clipped by 10 bases and J by 0 bases; unmatched bases: 10. The CDR3 sequence: CATYRLAGGPANTGELFF. CDR3 nucleotide sequence: TGTGCCACATATAGACTAGCGGGAGGGCCGGCGAACACCGGGGAGCTGTTTTTT.

CDR3 in amino acids: CSVLTGDQPQHF. Here the CDR3 DNA reads TGCAGCGTTTTGACAGGGGATCAGCCCCAGCATTTT. The rearrangement joins TRBV29-1 to TRBJ1-5; TRBD1 matches 8 bases. V shed 5 bases, J shed 5 bases, and the junction held 2 bases outside the gene matches. Germline CDR1 reads SQVTM; CDR2 reads ANQGSEA. The length of the CDR3 is 12 residues.

The CDR3 DNA reads as TGTGCCAGCAGCCAAGGGAAGGGGTGGACCGGGGAGCTGTTTTTT. Protein product: CASSQGKGWTGELFF. The chain is built from TRBV3-1 and TRBJ2-2, with D perhaps matching TRBD1 (5 bases). V was cut by 1 base and J by 5 bases, with 11 bases left in between. Germline V gene sequence: CDR1 LGHDT, CDR2 YNNKEL (reference sequence). This CDR3 contains 15 residues.

The chain joins TRBV5-6 to TRBJ2-3; D gene uncertain. V lost 2 bases to trimming and J lost 2 bases, with 12 bases between them. The CDR3 consists of 15 residues. Germline assignment: CDR1 SGHDT and CDR2 YYEEEE. The CDR3 bases are TGTGCCAGCAGCTTTAAAGTTGGGAACACAGATACGCAGTATTTT. This codes for CASSFKVGNTDTQYF.

The chain combines TRBV29-1 with TRBJ2-3, with TRBD2 matching 8 bases. The trim removed 4 bases at V and 3 bases at J, leaving 15 bases unmatched. Germline CDR1 SQVTM, CDR2 ANQGSEA. The CDR3 covers 17 residues. The CDR3 spells CSVGGDPAGGSTDTQYF. The CDR3 DNA sequence: TGCAGCGTTGGGGGTGATCCGGCGGGAGGCTCGACAGATACGCAGTATTTT.

This clonotype was counted between two and nine times. The junction departs from the called germline gene at one end, perhaps through a read error. This chain uses TRBV6-1 with TRBJ1-1; D perhaps matches TRBD1 (6 bases). Looked up from germline, CDR1 is MNHNS and CDR2 is SASEGT. The CDR3 extends over 13 amino acids. CDR3: CASRLSTGTSPRF. CDR3 bases: TGTGCCAGCAGGCTTTCAACCGGGACATCTCCACGCTTT.

This clonotype was seen only once. The chain joins TRBV7-8 to TRBJ1-3; the D is unclear. Germline CDR1 is SGHVS and CDR2 is FQNEAQ. The CDR3 covers 14 residues. The V end was cut by 5 bases, the J end by 4 bases, with 12 bases between. CDR3 region: CASSITWSGNTIYF. Written as DNA, the CDR3 is TGTGCCAGCAGCATTACCTGGTCAGGAAACACCATATATTTT.

The V and J genes are TRBV7-2 and TRBJ1-1, with D perhaps TRBD1 (5 bases). The CDR3 is made up of 13 amino acids. CDR1 and CDR2 (germline): SGHTA, FQGNSA. The V gene lost 4 bases and the J gene lost 3 bases, with 9 bases spanning the gap. Here the CDR3 DNA reads TGTGCCAGCAGCTGGGACCGGCACACTGAAGCTTTCTTT. Its translation: CASSWDRHTEAFF.

The V gene is TRBV20-1, the J gene TRBJ1-1; D is possibly TRBD1 (5 bases). Germline V CDR1 and CDR2: DFQATT, SNEGSKA (reference sequence). Deletions cut 6 bases from V and 8 bases from J, with 13 bases between. The length of the CDR3 is 11 residues. In DNA, the CDR3 is TGCAGTGCAAGGTTCGCAGGGGAAGCTTTCTTT. Translating it yields CSARFAGEAFF.

The V and J genes are TRBV12-3 or TRBV12-4 and TRBJ2-3, with unresolved D. There are 14 residues in the CDR3. The V gene lost 2 bases and the J gene lost 5 bases, with 11 bases spanning the gap. The DNA for the CDR3 is TGTGCCAGCAGTTTACGGGCCCTGCGAGATACGCAGTATTTT. It encodes CASSLRALRDTQYF.

This chain uses TRBV2 with TRBJ2-3; a weak D match, TRBD1 (5 bases). Trimming took off 7 bases at V and 0 bases at J, with 11 bases between the two ends. The germline V gene has CDR1 SNHLY and CDR2 FYNNEI. CDR3 length: 14 residues. The CDR3 is CASTEKGSTDTQYF. Written as DNA, the CDR3 is TGTGCCAGCACCGAGAAGGGGAGCACAGATACGCAGTATTTT.

The chain uses TRBV5-1 and TRBJ1-5, with TRBD1 matching 11 bases. Trimming at V came to 4 bases and at J to 2 bases, leaving 5 bases not matched to a gene. This CDR3 has 16 residues. Per the germline V gene, CDR1 is SGHRS and CDR2 is YFSETQ. This CDR3 is CASSTGQGVGNQPQHF. The CDR3 nucleotides are TGCGCCAGCAGCACGGGACAGGGGGTGGGCAATCAGCCCCAGCATTTT.

This clonotype appeared a few times. The genes are TRBV18 and TRBJ1-1; 7 nucleotides agree with TRBD1. Germline V gene lookup returns CDR1 KGHSH and CDR2 LQKENI. The length of the CDR3 is 14 residues. Trimming removed 4 bases from V and 4 bases from J; junction bases left unmatched: 6. The CDR3: CASSLRQGSTEAFF. CDR3 in DNA: TGTGCCAGCTCACTAAGACAGGGAAGCACTGAAGCTTTCTTT. The complete variable domain, with remaining parts taken from reference TRBV18 and TRBJ1-1, reads NAGVMQNPRHLVRRRGQEARLRCSPMKGHSHVYWYRQLPEEGLKFMVYLQKENIIDESGMPKERFSAEFPKEGPSILRIQQVVRGDSAAYFCASSLRQGSTEAFFGQGTRLTVV.

J is TRBJ2-7 and V is TRBV11-2, with a possible D match to TRBD2 (6 bases). V was trimmed by 5 bases and J by 4 bases, leaving 12 bases between them. Germline CDR1 reads SGHAT; CDR2 reads FQNNGV. CDR3 size: 13 residues. The CDR3 is CASSTGGTYEQYF. Written as DNA, the CDR3 is TGTGCCAGCAGCACTGGGGGGACTTACGAGCAGTACTTC.

The V call is TRBV7-9, the J call TRBJ2-2; D is unresolved. The germline CDR1 and CDR2 sequences are SEHNR and FQNEAQ (reference sequence). Trimming took 1 base from V and 1 from J, leaving 13 bases between them. This CDR3 contains 17 residues. CDR3 protein: CASSLGPPARNTGELFF. The CDR3, as DNA: TGTGCCAGCAGCTTAGGGCCCCCGGCCCGGAACACCGGGGAGCTGTTTTTT.

This rearrangement joins TRBV7-2 to TRBJ2-7; 9 bases agree with TRBD2. V was clipped by 7 bases and J by 2 bases; unmatched bases: 6. Per germline, CDR1 SGHTA and CDR2 FQGNSA. The CDR3 spans 14 residues. The CDR3 sequence: CASTQSGRTYEQYF. Written as DNA, the CDR3 is TGTGCCAGCACCCAAAGCGGGAGGACCTACGAGCAGTACTTC.

This clonotype has a single count. The gene calls are TRBV5-4 and TRBJ1-5; 7 nucleotides line up with TRBD1. Germline V lookup: CDR1 SGHNT, CDR2 YYREEE (reference sequence). This CDR3 is 13 amino acids long. V dropped 4 bases and J dropped 7; count of bases not matched to a gene: 5. The CDR3 protein is CASSKDRRQPQHF. The DNA of the CDR3 is TGTGCCAGCAGCAAGGACAGGAGGCAGCCCCAGCATTTT.